A selection of T cell receptor beta chains follows, all from one sample in a study of early T cells in non-severe SARS-CoV-2 infection. TCRdb re-derived calls from the 5' RACE reads in MiXCR, one entry per CDR3 protein. The sample has 70,000 to 85,000 distinct CDR3 sequences; roughly an eighth are singletons. The material sequenced was whole blood. The receptors derive from an adult who was a healthcare worker with PCR-confirmed SARS-CoV-2 infection or an uninfected control (not recorded which). CDR3s include the opening cysteine and the closing phenylalanine or tryptophan. The order of the fields is CDR3 protein, V gene, J gene, clone size. Size is omitted from some rows. Given values are once, few, many or a class for expanded clones.

cdr3_aa: CASSSPGDATHEQFF; v_call: TRBV9; j_call: TRBJ2-1; clone_size: NA
cdr3_aa: CASSDRRAEAFF; v_call: TRBV2; j_call: TRBJ1-1; clone_size: many
cdr3_aa: CASRSRTSGRKVTQYF; v_call: TRBV12-3/TRBV12-4; j_call: TRBJ2-3; clone_size: many
cdr3_aa: CASSPPSGRGAGELFF; v_call: TRBV7-2; j_call: TRBJ2-2; clone_size: few
cdr3_aa: CATSSGLAGDTETQYF; v_call: TRBV15; j_call: TRBJ2-5; clone_size: many
cdr3_aa: CASSLDSQPQHF; v_call: TRBV12-3/TRBV12-4; j_call: TRBJ1-5; clone_size: many
cdr3_aa: CASRAQISTDTQYF; v_call: TRBV3-1; j_call: TRBJ2-3; clone_size: NA
cdr3_aa: CASSSTASTDTQYF; v_call: TRBV3-1; j_call: TRBJ2-3; clone_size: many
cdr3_aa: CASSLAGGEEQFF; v_call: TRBV7-6; j_call: TRBJ2-1; clone_size: many
cdr3_aa: CATSAASGLSDEQFF; v_call: TRBV24-1; j_call: TRBJ2-1; clone_size: many
cdr3_aa: CASSTLSGRVHEQFF; v_call: TRBV5-1; j_call: TRBJ2-1; clone_size: many
cdr3_aa: CASREQGAAYEQYF; v_call: TRBV2; j_call: TRBJ2-7; clone_size: many
cdr3_aa: CSVLSGRAHEQYF; v_call: TRBV29-1; j_call: TRBJ2-7; clone_size: medium-sized
cdr3_aa: CASSLGPSRDEQFF; v_call: TRBV11-1; j_call: TRBJ2-1; clone_size: many
cdr3_aa: CASSPLSGTRPQETQYF; v_call: TRBV7-6; j_call: TRBJ2-5; clone_size: many
cdr3_aa: CASIRPRYEGETQYF; v_call: TRBV2; j_call: TRBJ2-5; clone_size: many
cdr3_aa: CASKGTPYEQYF; v_call: TRBV19; j_call: TRBJ2-7; clone_size: few
cdr3_aa: CASSPTRGVQPQHF; v_call: TRBV7-2; j_call: TRBJ1-5; clone_size: many
cdr3_aa: CSARDPRTGRGQNTEAFF; v_call: TRBV20-1; j_call: TRBJ1-1; clone_size: NA
cdr3_aa: CASSLGGSRGTDTQYF; v_call: TRBV5-4; j_call: TRBJ2-3; clone_size: NA
cdr3_aa: CASTPGVGWQETQYF; v_call: TRBV6-6; j_call: TRBJ2-5; clone_size: many
cdr3_aa: CASTGQGAHGETQYF; v_call: TRBV2; j_call: TRBJ2-5; clone_size: NA
cdr3_aa: CASSGNRVEQYF; v_call: TRBV11-1; j_call: TRBJ2-7; clone_size: few